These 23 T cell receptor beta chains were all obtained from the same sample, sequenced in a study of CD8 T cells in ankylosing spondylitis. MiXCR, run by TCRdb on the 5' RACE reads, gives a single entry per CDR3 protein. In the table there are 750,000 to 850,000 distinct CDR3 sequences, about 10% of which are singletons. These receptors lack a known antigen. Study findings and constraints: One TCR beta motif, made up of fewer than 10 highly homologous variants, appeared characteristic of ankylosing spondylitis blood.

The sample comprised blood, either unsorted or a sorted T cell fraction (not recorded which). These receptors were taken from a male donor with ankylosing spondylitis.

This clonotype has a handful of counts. CDR3 residues: CASLSYRDRAINYGYTF. CDR3 in DNA: TGTGCCAGCCTTTCTTACCGGGACAGGGCTATTAACTATGGCTACACCTTC. This chain links TRBV12-3 or TRBV12-4 with TRBJ1-2; TRBD1 matches at 9 bases. The CDR3 runs to 17 residues. Trimming took 8 bases from V and 1 from J; bases not matched to a gene: 14.

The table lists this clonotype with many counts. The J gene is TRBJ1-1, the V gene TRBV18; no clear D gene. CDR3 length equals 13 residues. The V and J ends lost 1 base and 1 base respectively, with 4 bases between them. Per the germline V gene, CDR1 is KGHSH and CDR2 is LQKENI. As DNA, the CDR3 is TGTGCCAGCTCACCACAACCGAACACTGAAGCTTTCTTT. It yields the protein CASSPQPNTEAFF.

The CDR3 loop reads CASSLAVELGGYTF. CDR3 coding DNA: TGCGCCAGCAGCTTGGCGGTGGAGTTGGGTGGCTACACCTTC. This chain links TRBV5-1 with TRBJ1-2; D is ambiguous. Germline lookup yields CDR1 SGHRS and CDR2 YFSETQ. Trimming left V 0 bases short and J 7 bases short, with 13 bases between. The CDR3 runs to 14 residues.

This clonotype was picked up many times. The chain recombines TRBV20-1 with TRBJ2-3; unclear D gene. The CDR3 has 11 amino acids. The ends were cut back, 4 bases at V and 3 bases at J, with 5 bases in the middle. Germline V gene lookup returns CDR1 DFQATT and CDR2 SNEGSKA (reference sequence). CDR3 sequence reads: CSATLTDTQYF. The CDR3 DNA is TGCAGTGCTACTCTGACAGATACGCAGTATTTT.

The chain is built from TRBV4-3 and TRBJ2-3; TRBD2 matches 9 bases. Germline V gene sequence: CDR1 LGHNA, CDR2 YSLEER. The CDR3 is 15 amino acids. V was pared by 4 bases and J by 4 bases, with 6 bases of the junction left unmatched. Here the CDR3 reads CASSLTLAGADTQYF. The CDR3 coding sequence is TGCGCCAGCAGCCTAACATTAGCGGGAGCAGATACGCAGTATTTT.

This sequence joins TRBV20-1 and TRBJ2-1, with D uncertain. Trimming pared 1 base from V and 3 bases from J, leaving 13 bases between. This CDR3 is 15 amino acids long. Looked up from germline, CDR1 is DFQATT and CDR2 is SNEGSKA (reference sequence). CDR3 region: CSARGHRDRYNEQFF. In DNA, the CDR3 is TGCAGTGCTAGAGGACATCGAGATCGCTACAATGAGCAGTTCTTC.

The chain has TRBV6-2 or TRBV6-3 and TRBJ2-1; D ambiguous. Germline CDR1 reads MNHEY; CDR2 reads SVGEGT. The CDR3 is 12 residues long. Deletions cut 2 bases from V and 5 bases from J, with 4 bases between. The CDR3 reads CASSYPHNEQFF. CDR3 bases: TGTGCCAGCAGTTACCCACACAATGAGCAGTTCTTC.

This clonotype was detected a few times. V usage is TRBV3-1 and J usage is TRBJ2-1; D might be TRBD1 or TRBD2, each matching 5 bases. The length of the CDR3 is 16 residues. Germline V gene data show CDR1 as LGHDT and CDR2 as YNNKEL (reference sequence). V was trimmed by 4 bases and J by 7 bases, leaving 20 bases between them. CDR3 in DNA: TGTGCCAGCAGCCCGGCTGGGGGAAGCTTCGGGAATGAGCAGTTCTTC. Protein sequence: CASSPAGGSFGNEQFF.

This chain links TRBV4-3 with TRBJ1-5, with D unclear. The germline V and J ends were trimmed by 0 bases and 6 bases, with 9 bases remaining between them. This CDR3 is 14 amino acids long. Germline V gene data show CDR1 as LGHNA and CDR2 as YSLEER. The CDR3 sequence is CASSQDRASQPQHF. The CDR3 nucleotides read TGCGCCAGCAGCCAAGATAGGGCGAGTCAGCCCCAGCATTTT.

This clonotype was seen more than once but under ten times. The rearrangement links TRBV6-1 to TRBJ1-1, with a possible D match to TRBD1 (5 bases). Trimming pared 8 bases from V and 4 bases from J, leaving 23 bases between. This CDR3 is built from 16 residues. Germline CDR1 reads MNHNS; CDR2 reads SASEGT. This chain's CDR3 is CASGGDWGGVGTEAFF. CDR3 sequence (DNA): TGTGCCAGCGGTGGAGACTGGGGAGGGGTAGGCACTGAAGCTTTCTTT.

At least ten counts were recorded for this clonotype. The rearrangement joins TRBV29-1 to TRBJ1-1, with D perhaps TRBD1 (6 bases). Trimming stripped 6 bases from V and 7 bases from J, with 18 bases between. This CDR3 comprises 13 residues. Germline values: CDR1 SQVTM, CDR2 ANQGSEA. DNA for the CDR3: TGCAGCGTAAAAACAGGGACCCGCGGTGAAGCTTTCTTT. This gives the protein CSVKTGTRGEAFF.

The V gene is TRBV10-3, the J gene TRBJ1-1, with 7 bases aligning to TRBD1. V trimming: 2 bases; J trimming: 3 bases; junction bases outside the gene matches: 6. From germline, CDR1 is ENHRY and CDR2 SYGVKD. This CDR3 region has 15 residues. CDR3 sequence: CAISEIQGQDTEAFF. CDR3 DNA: TGTGCCATCAGTGAGATACAGGGGCAGGACACTGAAGCTTTCTTT.

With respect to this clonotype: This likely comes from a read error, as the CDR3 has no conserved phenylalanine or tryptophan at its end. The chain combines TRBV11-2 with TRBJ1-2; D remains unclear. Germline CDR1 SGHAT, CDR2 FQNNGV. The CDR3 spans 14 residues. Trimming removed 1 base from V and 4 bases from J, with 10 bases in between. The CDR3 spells CASSLVGSLYGYTS. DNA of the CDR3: TGTGCCAGCAGCTTAGTAGGGTCCCTCTATGGCTACACCTCC.

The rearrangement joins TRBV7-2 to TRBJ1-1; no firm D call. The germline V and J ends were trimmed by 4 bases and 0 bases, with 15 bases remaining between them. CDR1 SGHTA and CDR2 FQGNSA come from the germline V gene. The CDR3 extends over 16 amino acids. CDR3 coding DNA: TGTGCCAGCAGCTCCCCAGGAAGACCTATGAACACTGAAGCTTTCTTT. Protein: CASSSPGRPMNTEAFF.

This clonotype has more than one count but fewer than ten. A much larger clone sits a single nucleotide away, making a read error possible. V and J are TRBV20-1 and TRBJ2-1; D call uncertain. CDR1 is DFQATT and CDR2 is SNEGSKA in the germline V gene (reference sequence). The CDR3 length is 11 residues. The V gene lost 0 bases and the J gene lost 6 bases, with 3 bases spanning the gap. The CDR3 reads CSARDINEQFF. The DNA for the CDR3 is TGCAGTGCTAGAGATATCAATGAGCAGTTCTTC.

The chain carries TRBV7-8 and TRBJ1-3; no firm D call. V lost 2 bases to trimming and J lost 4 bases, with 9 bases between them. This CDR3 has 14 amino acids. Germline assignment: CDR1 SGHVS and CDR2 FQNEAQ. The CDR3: CASSLPGLGNTIYF. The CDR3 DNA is TGTGCCAGCAGCTTACCGGGGTTAGGAAACACCATATATTTT.

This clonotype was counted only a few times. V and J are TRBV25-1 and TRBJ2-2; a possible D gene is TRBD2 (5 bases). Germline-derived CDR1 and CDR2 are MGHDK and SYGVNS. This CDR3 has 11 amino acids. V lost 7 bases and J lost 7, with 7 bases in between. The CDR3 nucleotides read TGTGCCAGCACCGAGGGCGGGGAGCTGTTTTTT. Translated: CASTEGGELFF.

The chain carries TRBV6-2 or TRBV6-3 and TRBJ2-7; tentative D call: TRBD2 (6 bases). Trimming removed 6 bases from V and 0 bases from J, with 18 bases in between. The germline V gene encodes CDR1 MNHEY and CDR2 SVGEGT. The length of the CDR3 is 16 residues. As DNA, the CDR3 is TGTGCCAGCAGGGACATTGGCGGGATCAGCTCCTACGAGCAGTACTTC. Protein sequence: CASRDIGGISSYEQYF.

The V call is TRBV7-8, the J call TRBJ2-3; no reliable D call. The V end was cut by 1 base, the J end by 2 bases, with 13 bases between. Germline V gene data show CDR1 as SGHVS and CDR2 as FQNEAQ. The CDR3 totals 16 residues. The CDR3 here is CASSLVRASFTDTQYF. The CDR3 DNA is TGTGCCAGCAGCTTAGTAAGGGCCTCTTTCACAGATACGCAGTATTTT.

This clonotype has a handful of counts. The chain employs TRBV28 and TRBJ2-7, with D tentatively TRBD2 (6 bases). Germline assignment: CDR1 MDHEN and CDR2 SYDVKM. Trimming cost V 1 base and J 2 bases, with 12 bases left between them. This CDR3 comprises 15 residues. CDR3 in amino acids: CASSLSGGTPYEQYF. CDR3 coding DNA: TGTGCCAGCAGTTTATCTGGGGGGACCCCCTACGAGCAGTACTTC.

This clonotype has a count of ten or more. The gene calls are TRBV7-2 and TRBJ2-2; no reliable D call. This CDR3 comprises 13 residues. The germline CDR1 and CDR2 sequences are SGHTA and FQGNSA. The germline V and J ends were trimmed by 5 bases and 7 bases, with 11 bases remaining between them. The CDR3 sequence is CASSAVVIGELFF. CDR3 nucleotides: TGTGCCAGCAGCGCAGTGGTCATCGGGGAGCTGTTTTTT.

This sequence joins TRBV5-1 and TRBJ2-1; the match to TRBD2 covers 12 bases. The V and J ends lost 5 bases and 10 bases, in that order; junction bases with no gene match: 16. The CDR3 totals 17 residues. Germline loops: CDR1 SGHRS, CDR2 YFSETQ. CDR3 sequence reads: CASSLTTLAGGNLEQFF. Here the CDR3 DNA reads TGCGCCAGCAGTCTTACCACTCTAGCGGGGGGGAACCTAGAGCAGTTCTTC. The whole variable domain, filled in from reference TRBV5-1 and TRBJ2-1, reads KAGVTQTPRYLIKTRGQQVTLSCSPISGHRSVSWYQQTPGQGLQFLFEYFSETQRNKGNFPGRFSGRQFSNSRSEMNVSTLELGDSALYLCASSLTTLAGGNLEQFFGPGTRLTVL.

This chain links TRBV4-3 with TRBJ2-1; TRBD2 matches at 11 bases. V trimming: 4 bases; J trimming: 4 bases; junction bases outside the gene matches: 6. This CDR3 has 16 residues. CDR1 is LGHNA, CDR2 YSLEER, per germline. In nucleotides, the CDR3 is TGCGCCAGCAGCCGCTCGGGACTAGCGGCATACAATGAGCAGTTCTTC. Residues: CASSRSGLAAYNEQFF.